These T cell receptor beta chains were read from a single sample in a study of blood T cell repertoires in COVID-19. Assay used: immunoSEQ multiplex PCR; TCRdb lists only in-frame clones, some missing. The sample includes a few hundred thousand clones, approximately 88% of them seen just once. Sequencing used peripheral blood. The source is a man aged 35-49 years with acute or convalescent COVID-19. Each CDR3 is given with its conserved first and last residue. Fields, in order: J gene, clone size, D gene, V gene, CDR3 protein, CDR3 DNA. A D gene is named only where the DNA matches it firmly. Some rows have no size entry. The others give once, few or many, or a class for an expanded clone.

TRBJ1-4 - - TRBV30 CAWSALRSGIRKLFF TGTGCCTGGAGTGCTTTAAGATCAGGGATAAGAAAACTGTTTTTT
TRBJ2-1 - TRBD2 TRBV6-2/TRBV6-3 CASSSSGGAYNEQFF TGTGCCAGCAGTTCTAGCGGGGGGGCCTACAATGAGCAGTTCTTC
TRBJ1-1 - - TRBV28 CASSLRGQAEAFF TGTGCCAGCAGTTTACGAGGGCAGGCTGAAGCTTTCTTT
TRBJ1-1 - - TRBV6-5 CASSPPGNTEAFF TGTGCCAGCAGTCCCCCGGGGAACACTGAAGCTTTCTTT
TRBJ2-1 once - TRBV29-1 CSVEYMRTPDNEQFF TGCAGCGTTGAATATATGAGGACACCTGACAATGAGCAGTTCTTC
TRBJ2-2 - - TRBV9 CASAGVQGTGELFF TGTGCCAGCGCAGGGGTTCAGGGCACCGGGGAGCTGTTTTTT
TRBJ2-5 once - TRBV6-6 CASSYAGIQETQYF TGTGCCAGCAGTTATGCGGGGATCCAAGAGACCCAGTACTTC
TRBJ2-7 - TRBD2 TRBV5-1 CASSSRGAVTYEQYF TGCGCCAGCTCCTCGCGGGGGGCGGTAACCTACGAGCAGTACTTC
TRBJ1-5 - TRBD1 TRBV28 CASRKGQGGNQPQHF TGTGCCAGCAGGAAAGGACAGGGGGGGAATCAGCCCCAGCATTTT
TRBJ1-1 - - TRBV28 CASSSSKANTEAFF TGTGCCAGCAGTTCGTCAAAAGCGAACACTGAAGCTTTCTTT
TRBJ2-5 few - TRBV7-9 CASSSQKGRLETQYF TGTGCCAGCAGCTCCCAGAAGGGGCGGTTAGAGACCCAGTACTTC
TRBJ2-7 - TRBD2 TRBV5-1 CASSPPLAEYYEQYF TGCGCCAGCAGCCCCCCCCTAGCGGAGTACTACGAGCAGTACTTC
TRBJ1-4 - - TRBV18 CASSRPTENEKLFF TGTGCCAGCTCACGGCCGACAGAGAATGAAAAACTGTTTTTT
TRBJ2-7 - TRBD1 TRBV7-3 CASSSTGGLGYEQYF TGTGCCAGCAGCTCTACAGGGGGCTTGGGGTACGAGCAGTACTTC
TRBJ2-1 - TRBD1 TRBV4-1 CASSQAAPNTGGSYNEQFF TGCGCCAGCAGCCAAGCCGCCCCTAATACAGGGGGTTCCTACAATGAGCAGTTCTTC
TRBJ1-1 - - TRBV2 CASSEAQRRNTEAFF TGTGCCAGCAGTGAAGCACAGCGGAGGAACACTGAAGCTTTCTTT
TRBJ2-3 - TRBD1 TRBV27 CASSLFGQGFADTQYF TGTGCCAGCAGTTTATTTGGACAGGGTTTCGCAGATACGCAGTATTTT
TRBJ2-3 - TRBD2 TRBV18 CASSPMTSGGADTQYF TGTGCCAGCTCACCAATGACTAGCGGGGGGGCAGATACGCAGTATTTT
TRBJ1-5 - - TRBV25-1 CASSEDSLLNYSNQPQHF TGTGCCAGCAGTGAAGACAGCTTACTGAATTATAGCAATCAGCCCCAGCATTTT
TRBJ2-7 - TRBD2 TRBV19 CASSPASGTYEQYF TGTGCCAGTAGTCCGGCTAGCGGGACCTACGAGCAGTACTTC
TRBJ1-2 - - TRBV29-1 CSVSQAAHYGYTF TGCAGCGTCTCACAGGCGGCCCACTATGGCTACACCTTC
TRBJ1-6 - - TRBV13 CASSLRRYNSPLHF TGTGCCAGCAGCTTACGGAGATATAATTCACCCCTCCACTTT